This T cell receptor beta chain was documented in a study of blood T cell repertoires in COVID-19. Data came from immunoSEQ multiplex PCR; TCRdb stores just in-frame clones and leaves some out. In the table there are under 300,000 clones, approximately 91% of which are singletons. Germline V gives CDR1 SEHNR, CDR2 FQNEAQ (reference sequence). The CDR3 is 15 residues long. Trimming removed 6 bases at V and 8 bases at J, with 21 bases between. The TCR originated in a woman younger than 45 who had recovered from COVID-19. The chain uses TRBV7-9 and TRBJ2-3; a possible D gene is TRBD2 (6 bases). The sample comprised PBMCs or T cells enriched from blood (not recorded which). This CDR3 is CASSQTGTPITTQYF. The CDR3 coding sequence is TGTGCCAGCAGTCAAACCGGGACTCCCATAACTACGCAGTATTTT.